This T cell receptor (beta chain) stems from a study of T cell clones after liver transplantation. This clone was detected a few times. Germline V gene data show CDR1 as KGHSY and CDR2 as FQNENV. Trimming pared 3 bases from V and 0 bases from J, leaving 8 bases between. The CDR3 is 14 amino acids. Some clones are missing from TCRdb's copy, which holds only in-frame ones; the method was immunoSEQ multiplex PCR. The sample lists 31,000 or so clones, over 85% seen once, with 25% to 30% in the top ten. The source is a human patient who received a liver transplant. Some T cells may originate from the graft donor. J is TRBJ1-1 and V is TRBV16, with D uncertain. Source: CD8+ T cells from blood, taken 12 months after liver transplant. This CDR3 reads CASSQGEVNTEAFF. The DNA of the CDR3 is TGTGCCAGCAGCCAGGGCGAGGTGAACACTGAAGCTTTCTTT.